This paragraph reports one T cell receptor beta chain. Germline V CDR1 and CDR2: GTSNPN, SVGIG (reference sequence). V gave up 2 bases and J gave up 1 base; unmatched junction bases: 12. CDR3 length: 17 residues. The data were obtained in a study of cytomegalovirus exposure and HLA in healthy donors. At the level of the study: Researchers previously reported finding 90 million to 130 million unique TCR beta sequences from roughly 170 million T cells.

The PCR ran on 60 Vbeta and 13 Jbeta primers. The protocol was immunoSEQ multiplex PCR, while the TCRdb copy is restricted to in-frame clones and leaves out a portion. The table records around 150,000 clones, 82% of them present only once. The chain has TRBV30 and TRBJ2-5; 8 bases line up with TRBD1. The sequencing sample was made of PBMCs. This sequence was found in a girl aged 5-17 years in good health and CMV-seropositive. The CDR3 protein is CAWSSKTPGQVQETQYF. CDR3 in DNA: TGTGCCTGGAGTTCCAAAACACCGGGACAGGTCCAAGAGACCCAGTACTTC.